The subject of this entry is one T cell receptor (beta chain). Its antigen is currently unknown. The data belong to a study of CXCR3-negative and CXCR3-positive naive CD8 T cells. UMI labels and 5' RACE were used to prepare the TRB cDNA libraries. TCRdb reprocessed the 5' RACE reads; each CDR3 protein has one entry and no DNA is given. The table lists around 63,000 distinct CDR3 sequences, with around 4.8% in the top ten. Triplicate sorts, 300,000 or so cells apiece, were made for each CD8+ T cell subset. Naive cells were sorted as CD45RO-, CCR7+, CD27+ and CD95-. The CDR3 totals 15 residues. The germline gives CDR1 SGHAT, CDR2 FQNNGV. Study findings and constraints: Naive cells that were CXCR3-positive had more hydrophobic TRB CDR3s (compared with CXCR3-negative naive cells). Much lower diversity was found in memory CD8+ cells, while both naive subsets had comparably high diversity.

The source of this sequence is a human donor in good health. Some clones in this sample may be carry-over from other donors' samples. Sequencing was performed on naive CXCR3+ CD8+ T cells from blood. Subset in this sample: CD45RO-CCR7+CD27+CD95- naive CD8+ T cells expressing CXCR3 (TNR3+). The chain couples TRBV11-2 to TRBJ2-1. This CDR3 reads CASSLARSSYNEQFF.